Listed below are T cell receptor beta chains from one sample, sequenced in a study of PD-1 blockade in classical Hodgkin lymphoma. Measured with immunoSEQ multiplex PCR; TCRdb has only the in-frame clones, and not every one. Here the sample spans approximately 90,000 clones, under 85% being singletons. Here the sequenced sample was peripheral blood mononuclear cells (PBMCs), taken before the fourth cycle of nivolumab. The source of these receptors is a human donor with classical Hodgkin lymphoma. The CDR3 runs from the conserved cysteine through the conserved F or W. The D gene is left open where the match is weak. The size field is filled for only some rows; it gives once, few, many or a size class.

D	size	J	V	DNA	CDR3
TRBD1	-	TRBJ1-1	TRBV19	TGTGCCAGTAGCAACTTCACAGGGGGCGTTCACACTGAAGCTTTCTTT	CASSNFTGGVHTEAFF
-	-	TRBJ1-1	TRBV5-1	TGCGCCAGCAGGACAGTTGACACTGAAGCTTTCTTT	CASRTVDTEAFF
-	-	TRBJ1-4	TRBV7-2	TGTGCCAGCAGCTTCGACCAGGGTTCCGAAAAACTGTTTTTT	CASSFDQGSEKLFF
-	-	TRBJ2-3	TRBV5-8	TGTGCCAGCAGCTTGGGGGACAGCGGGGGCACAGATACGCAGTATTTT	CASSLGDSGGTDTQYF
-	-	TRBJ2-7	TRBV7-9	TGTGCCAGCAGCTTAAACAGCTACGAGCAGTACTTC	CASSLNSYEQYF
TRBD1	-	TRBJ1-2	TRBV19	TGTGCCAGTAGGACCCCCCGGGACAGCAGACGTCATATGGATGGCTACACCTTC	CASRTPRDSRRHMDGYTF
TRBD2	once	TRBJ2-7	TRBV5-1	TGCGCCAGCAGTGAACTTATAGCGGGAGGGCCCTACGAGCAGTACTTC	CASSELIAGGPYEQYF
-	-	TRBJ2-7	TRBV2	TGTGCCAGTAAGGGGGAATACGAGCAGTACTTC	CASKGEYEQYF
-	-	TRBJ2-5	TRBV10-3	TGTGCCATCAGTGAGGCTCAAGAGACCCAGTACTTC	CAISEAQETQYF
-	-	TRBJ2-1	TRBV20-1	TGCAGTGCGGCTAGGAATGAGCAGTTCTTC	CSAARNEQFF
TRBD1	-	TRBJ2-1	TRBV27	TGTGCCAGCAGTTTATACAGGGGCCCAGCCTCCTACAATGAGCAGTTCTTC	CASSLYRGPASYNEQFF
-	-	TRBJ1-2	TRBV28	TGTGCCAGCAGTTTCGGTCACTCGGGCTACACCTTC	CASSFGHSGYTF
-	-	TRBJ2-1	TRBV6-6	TGTGCCAGCAGGGGTTACGGAGGTGAGCAGTTCTTC	CASRGYGGEQFF
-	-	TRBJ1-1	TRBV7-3	TGTGCCAGCAGCTTAGTGGGACACACTGAAGCTTTCTTT	CASSLVGHTEAFF
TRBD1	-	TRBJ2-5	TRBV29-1	TGCAGCGTTTATCAGGGGGCCGAGACCCAGTACTTC	CSVYQGAETQYF
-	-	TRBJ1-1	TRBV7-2	TGTGCCAGCAGCCGACAGACGATCTGGAACACTGAAGCTTTCTTT	CASSRQTIWNTEAFF
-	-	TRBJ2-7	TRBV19	TGTGCCAGTAGCCCCCCAGGGGACTACGAGCAGTACTTC	CASSPPGDYEQYF
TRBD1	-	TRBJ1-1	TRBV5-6	TGTGCCAGCAGCTCCCCCCAGGGGGCGAGGGGTGAAGCTTTCTTT	CASSSPQGARGEAFF
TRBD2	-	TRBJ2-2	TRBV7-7	TGTGCCAGCAGCCCCCTGGGGGGGGTTGGGGAGCTGTTTTTT	CASSPLGGVGELFF
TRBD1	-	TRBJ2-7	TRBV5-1	TGCGCCAGCAGCTTTTGGACCGGGACAGGGAGTGACTATTGGGGGTCGTACGAGCAGTACTTC	CASSFWTGTGSDYWGSYEQYF
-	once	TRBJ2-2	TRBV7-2	TGTGCCAGCAGCCCTCCGGGGCAGGGGAGAATAGGGGAGCTGTTTTTT	CASSPPGQGRIGELFF
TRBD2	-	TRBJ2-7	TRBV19	TGTGCCAGTAGCACCAGAGCGGGAAGTATGTACGAGCAGTACTTC	CASSTRAGSMYEQYF
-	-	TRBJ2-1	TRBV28	TGTGCCAGCAGGCAGGGACGGAGCTCCTACAATGAGCAGTTCTTC	CASRQGRSSYNEQFF
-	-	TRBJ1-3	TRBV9	TGTGCCAGTTCTTCCGGGACTAAAGGCACCATATATTTT	CASSSGTKGTIYF
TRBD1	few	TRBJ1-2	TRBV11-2	TGTGCCAGCAGCCCAACAGGGGGCCGGGATGGCTACACCTTC	CASSPTGGRDGYTF
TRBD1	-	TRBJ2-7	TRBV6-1	TGTGCCAGCAAAGGAGAAGGGGGCAGCCGCGGGGAGCAGTACTTC	CASKGEGGSRGEQYF
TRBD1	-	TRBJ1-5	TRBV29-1	TGCAGCGTACAGGGGGCGGGCGGTCAGCCCCAGCATTTT	CSVQGAGGQPQHF
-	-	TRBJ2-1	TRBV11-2	TGTGCCAGCAGCTTTGGGCTGGGTGAGCAGTTCTTC	CASSFGLGEQFF
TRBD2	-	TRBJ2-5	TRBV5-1	TGCGCCAGCAGCTTGGCCGGACTAGCGCAAGAGACCCAGTACTTC	CASSLAGLAQETQYF
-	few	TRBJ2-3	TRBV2	TGTGCCAGCAGTTACGGACTGGGCACAGATACGCAGTATTTT	CASSYGLGTDTQYF
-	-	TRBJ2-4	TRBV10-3	TGTGCCATCAGTGAAGGCAAAAACATTCAGTACTTC	CAISEGKNIQYF
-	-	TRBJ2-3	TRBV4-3	TGCGCCAGCAGCCAAGATTCTGTGGGTACTCGTGCAGATACGCAGTATTTT	CASSQDSVGTRADTQYF
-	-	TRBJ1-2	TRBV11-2	TGTGCCAGCAGCGGGGTGTACTATGGCTACACCTTC	CASSGVYYGYTF
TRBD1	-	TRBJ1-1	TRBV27	TGTGCCAGCAGCCCAACCCTCGGCCAGGGGGTCCCTGAAGCTTTCTTT	CASSPTLGQGVPEAFF
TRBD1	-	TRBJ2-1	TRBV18	TGTGCCAGCTCACCGCCCCAGGGGGCCTACAATGAGCAGTTCTTC	CASSPPQGAYNEQFF
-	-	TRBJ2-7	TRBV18	TGTGCCAGCTCACCAGAGGGATACGAGCAGTACTTC	CASSPEGYEQYF
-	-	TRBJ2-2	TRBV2	TGTGCCAGCGGGGTGACCACGAACACCGGGGAGCTGTTTTTT	CASGVTTNTGELFF
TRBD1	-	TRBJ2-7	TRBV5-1	TGCGCCAGCAGCGGGGGGACAGGGGACGAGCAGTACTTC	CASSGGTGDEQYF
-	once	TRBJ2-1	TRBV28	TGTGCCAGCAGTCCCCAGGGGAAATCGGCGTGGGATGAGCAGTTCTTC	CASSPQGKSAWDEQFF
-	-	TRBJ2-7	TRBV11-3	TGTGCCAGCAGCGCCCTCTCTGGAGAGCAGTACTTC	CASSALSGEQYF
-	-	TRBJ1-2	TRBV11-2	TGTGCCAGCAGCTTGAGGGCGGGCCCCTATGGCTACACCTTC	CASSLRAGPYGYTF
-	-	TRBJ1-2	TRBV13	TGTGCCAGCAGCTCCGGGACACGGCTTTATGGCTACACCTTC	CASSSGTRLYGYTF
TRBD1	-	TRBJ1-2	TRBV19	TGTGCCAGTAGTATAGATCCGACAGGGCGAGGTGGCTATGGCTACACCTTC	CASSIDPTGRGGYGYTF
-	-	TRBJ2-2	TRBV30	TGTGCCTGGAGTGTAGGTCAGAACACCGGGGAGCTGTTTTTT	CAWSVGQNTGELFF
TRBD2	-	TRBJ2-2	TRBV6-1	TGTGCCAGCAGTGGGCGGGGACTAGCGGGAGTAGGTACCGGGGAGCTGTTTTTT	CASSGRGLAGVGTGELFF
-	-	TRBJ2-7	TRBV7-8	TGTGCCAGCAGCCCCCGGGGGGGACAGGCGTCTTACGAGCAGTACTTC	CASSPRGGQASYEQYF